This TCR beta chain comes out of a study of CD8+CD57+ T cells in acquired aplastic anemia. Study-level information: The sorted CD4+ and CD8+ cells yielded an average around 3.4 ug of DNA. Whole-study findings and limits: The study identified 25 to 30 CD8+ CDR3 sequences shared by patients and controls.

The CDR3 consists of 16 residues. V was clipped by 0 bases and J by 1 base, with 11 bases between them. Germline CDR1 and CDR2: LGHDT and YNNKEL (reference sequence). Profiling of TCR beta VDJ combinations and CDR3 sequences used genomic DNA as template. MiXCR, applied by TCRdb to the reads, yields one record per CDR3 protein. The sample has about 120,000 distinct CDR3 sequences, approximately 50% seen once. As for this clonotype: The target antigen is unknown.

Patients included in sequencing had previously demonstrated CD8+CD57+ cell expansion by flow cytometry. With no exception, the patients had severe acquired aplastic anemia. At the time of blood sampling, patients had not yet received any therapy. Sequences were obtained from sorted CD4+, CD8+, or CD8+CD57+ T cells (not recorded which) from PBMCs. The origin of this receptor is a human donor with aplastic anemia. This chain uses TRBV3-1 with TRBJ2-3; no clear D. For the CDR3, the DNA is TGTGCCAGCAGCCAAGACAGCTGGTCCGGCACAGATACGCAGTATTTT. Protein product: CASSQDSWSGTDTQYF.